What follows describes a single T cell receptor (beta chain). These data originate in a study of blood T cell repertoires in COVID-19. Study information: The samples span acute and convalescent COVID-19 from the United States, Italy and Spain. Sources were T cells, B-cell-depleted T cells, or PBMCs; the material itself was cDNA or gDNA.

In the original analysis: The assay estimated nucleated cells by amplifying reference gene primers. Assay: immunoSEQ multiplex PCR; the TCRdb copy retains only in-frame clones and omits some. The V and J calls and clone size come from that table; D and trimming were worked out from the DNA. This table holds about 200,000 clones, 80% to 90% found once. The source material was peripheral blood. The source is a human donor in a cohort sampled during active COVID-19.

The CDR3 nucleotides are TGTGCCAGTAGCAATAGAGCGGGGACTAGCACAGATACGCAGTATTTT. Amino acids: CASSNRAGTSTDTQYF. The V gene is TRBV19, the J gene TRBJ2-3; 7 positions match TRBD2. V lost 6 bases, J lost 0 bases, and 9 bases stayed unmatched. CDR1 is LNHDA, CDR2 SQIVND, per germline (reference sequence). This CDR3 comprises 16 residues.